These 12 T cell receptor beta chains were all obtained from the same sample, sequenced in a study of neurological immune-mediated disorders. Via MiXCR, TCRdb re-called the 5' RACE reads, giving one row per CDR3 protein. The sample holds 27,000 or so distinct CDR3 sequences, around 3.4% seen once. The specimen was PBMCs. The receptors were sampled from a woman aged 30 to 39 with multiple sclerosis.

This clonotype was seen repeatedly, ten times or more. The chain recombines TRBV18 with TRBJ2-1, with D unresolved. Germline-derived CDR1 and CDR2 are KGHSH and LQKENI. This CDR3 is 12 amino acids long. V lost 3 bases, J lost 15 bases, and 15 bases lay in between. CDR3 region: CASSPVSSRRFF. CDR3 nucleotide sequence: TGTGCCAGCTCACCCGTCAGCAGCAGGCGGTTCTTC.

This clonotype was seen many times. The J gene is TRBJ2-4, the V gene TRBV21-1; TRBD2, the D gene given by the table, was not confirmed from the DNA. TRBV21-1 is a pseudogene segment. The length of the CDR3 is 16 residues. This CDR3 reads CASSTTTETGPNIQYF. CDR3 DNA sequence: TGTGCCAGCAGCACGACGACAGAAACAGGCCCTAACATTCAGTACTTC.

This clonotype was recorded many times. The chain has TRBV6-1 and TRBJ1-2; perhaps TRBD1 as D (5 bases). With 8 bases removed from V and 8 bases from J, the gap between germline ends came to 18 bases. Germline V lookup: CDR1 MNHNS, CDR2 SASEGT. CDR3 length equals 13 residues. The CDR3, as DNA: TGTGCCAGCGGCGACGGGGACGCTCGGGGCTACACCTTC. It codes for CASGDGDARGYTF.

At least ten counts were recorded for this clonotype. The chain is built from TRBV7-2 and TRBJ2-3; no reliable D call. The CDR3 consists of 14 residues. CDR1 and CDR2 (germline): SGHTA, FQGNSA. The V end was cut by 4 bases, the J end by 4 bases, with 12 bases between. Here the CDR3 DNA reads TGTGCCAGCAGCTGGGCCCGGGCCGCAGATACGCAGTATTTT. This encodes CASSWARAADTQYF.

In this sample, this clonotype turned up many times. The V call is TRBV6-2 or TRBV6-3, the J call TRBJ1-5; 7 bases map to TRBD1. The V and J ends lost 6 bases and 2 bases, in that order; junction bases with no gene match: 7. Germline lookup yields CDR1 MNHEY and CDR2 SVGEGT. The CDR3 runs 15 residues. DNA of the CDR3: TGTGCCAGCAGCCCAGGGGGAGGCCGCAATCAGCCCCAGCATTTT. Translation gives CASSPGGGRNQPQHF.

At least ten counts were recorded for this clonotype. The chain employs TRBV5-5 and TRBJ2-7, with no clear D. Trimming cost V 5 bases and J 0 bases, with 15 bases left between them. The germline gives CDR1 SGHKS, CDR2 YYEKEE (reference sequence). The CDR3 sequence is 15 residues long. The CDR3 loop is CASRTGPLYSYEQYF. The CDR3 DNA is TGTGCCAGCAGGACTGGACCCCTCTACTCCTACGAGCAGTACTTC.

At least ten counts were recorded for this clonotype. Mismatch with germline at one junction end may stem from a read error. The chain links TRBV12-3 or TRBV12-4 to TRBJ1-6; D is possibly TRBD1 (6 bases). The CDR3 is 13 residues long. Here the CDR3 DNA reads TGTGCCAGCACCGTTGGGACAAATTCACCCCTCAACTTT. Residues: CASTVGTNSPLNF.

Many counts were recorded for this clonotype. The rearrangement links TRBV16 to TRBJ2-3; the D is unclear. V lost 2 bases to trimming and J lost 2 bases, with 5 bases between them. Germline-derived CDR1 and CDR2 are KGHSY and FQNENV. The CDR3 contains 13 residues. Here the CDR3 reads CASSQPITDTQYF. CDR3 DNA sequence: TGTGCCAGCAGCCAACCAATCACAGATACGCAGTATTTT.

In its sample, this clonotype was seen many times. This CDR3 is CSAPDGFTDTQYF. CDR3 DNA: TGCAGTGCGCCGGACGGATTCACAGATACGCAGTATTTT. The chain links TRBV20-1 to TRBJ2-3; D is ambiguous. The germline CDR1 and CDR2 sequences are DFQATT and SNEGSKA (reference sequence). This CDR3 is 13 amino acids long. The V end lost 6 bases, the J end lost 2 bases, and 12 bases lay between the germline ends.

At least ten counts were recorded for this clonotype. The chain has TRBV29-1 and TRBJ2-1, with 8 positions matching TRBD1. The CDR3 is 14 amino acids. Unmatched junction bases numbered 11, after V lost 6 bases and J lost 7 bases. The germline V gene has CDR1 SQVTM and CDR2 ANQGSEA. The CDR3 sequence: CSVLRQGTGNEQFF. The CDR3 DNA reads as TGCAGCGTCCTACGACAGGGGACGGGTAATGAGCAGTTCTTC.

This clonotype was detected many times. V usage is TRBV5-1 and J usage is TRBJ2-2, with D tentatively TRBD1 (6 bases). This CDR3 is built from 15 residues. The germline V and J ends were trimmed by 4 bases and 6 bases, with 16 bases remaining between them. Germline CDR1 reads SGHRS; CDR2 reads YFSETQ. CDR3 sequence (DNA): TGCGCCAGCAGCACCGGACAGCTAACGTCCGGGGAGCTGTTTTTT. It codes for CASSTGQLTSGELFF. The full variable domain, in which reference TRBV5-1 and TRBJ2-2 provide the parts outside the CDR3, is KAGVTQTPRYLIKTRGQQVTLSCSPISGHRSVSWYQQTPGQGLQFLFEYFSETQRNKGNFPGRFSGRQFSNSRSEMNVSTLELGDSALYLCASSTGQLTSGELFFGEGSRLTVL.

This clonotype was seen ten or more times. This chain uses TRBV18 with TRBJ1-1; tentatively, D is TRBD1 (5 bases). Germline V lookup: CDR1 KGHSH, CDR2 LQKENI. Trimming left V 0 bases short and J 4 bases short, with 18 bases between. The CDR3 is 17 residues long. Here the CDR3 reads CASSPPHHAGRLTEAFF. The CDR3 coding sequence is TGTGCCAGCTCACCACCTCATCATGCGGGACGGCTCACTGAAGCTTTCTTT. Full variable domain (outside the CDR3, taken from reference TRBV18 and TRBJ1-1): NAGVMQNPRHLVRRRGQEARLRCSPMKGHSHVYWYRQLPEEGLKFMVYLQKENIIDESGMPKERFSAEFPKEGPSILRIQQVVRGDSAAYFCASSPPHHAGRLTEAFFGQGTRLTVV.